The rows below give T cell receptor beta chains drawn from one sample of a study of CD8 T cells in ankylosing spondylitis. TCRdb reanalysed the 5' RACE reads using MiXCR and keeps one entry per CDR3 protein. The data hold fewer than 250,000 distinct CDR3 sequences, with about a sixth observed a single time. The sequencing sample was made of blood, either unsorted or a sorted T cell fraction (not recorded which). These receptors were obtained from a male donor with ankylosing spondylitis. The CDR3 runs from the conserved cysteine through the conserved F or W. The D gene is left open where the match is weak. Clone size is stated in some rows and not others, as once, few, many or a class when expanded.

TRBV19	-	TRBJ1-1	few	TGTGCCAGTACCCAAGGTGGGGTTCCAGCTTTCTTT	CASTQGGVPAFF
TRBV12-5	TRBD1	TRBJ2-7	few	TGTGCTAGTGGTTCCGGACAGGGGGCAGTCCCATGGTACGAGCAGTACTTC	CASGSGQGAVPWYEQYF
TRBV6-5	-	TRBJ2-3	-	TGTGCCAGCAGTTCCCGGGACCGATTCACAGATACGCAGTATTTT	CASSSRDRFTDTQYF
TRBV14	-	TRBJ2-7	-	TGTGCCAGCAGCCAAGGCCCAGCGGTGGCCTACGAGCAGTACTTC	CASSQGPAVAYEQYF
TRBV12-5	-	TRBJ1-5	few	TGTGCTAGTGGTTTGGCGGGATTTTCTCAGCCCCAGCATTTT	CASGLAGFSQPQHF
TRBV28	-	TRBJ2-1	-	TGTGCCAGCCCCCTGGCGGGAAGGAATGAGCAGTTCTTC	CASPLAGRNEQFF
TRBV29-1	-	TRBJ1-3	few	TGCAGCGTTGGTGAAGGTTCTGGAAACACCATATATTTT	CSVGEGSGNTIYF
TRBV12-5	-	TRBJ1-1	-	TGTGCTAGTGGCCCGAAGACAGATAAGATGAACACTGAAGCTTTCTTT	CASGPKTDKMNTEAFF
TRBV14	-	TRBJ1-2	few	TGTGCCAGCAGCCAAGAATGGGGCGGCTACACCTTC	CASSQEWGGYTF
TRBV7-6	TRBD2	TRBJ2-7	-	TGTGCCAGCAGCTTAGCGGCTAGCGGGCTCTCCTACGAGCAGTACTTC	CASSLAASGLSYEQYF
TRBV20-1	-	TRBJ2-7	-	TGCAGTGCTAGAGATCCAGGACATCACTCCTACGAGCAGTACTTC	CSARDPGHHSYEQYF
TRBV3-1	-	TRBJ1-1	-	TGTGCCAGCAGCCAATTCTTCGCCGGGAGGCCTGAAGCTTTCTTT	CASSQFFAGRPEAFF
TRBV7-9	-	TRBJ1-1	-	TGTGCCAGCAGCTTGGAGGGGGGCGCTTTCTTT	CASSLEGGAFF
TRBV4-1	TRBD2	TRBJ2-7	-	TGCGCCAGCAGCCTCCCCGCGGGGGGACTGGGCTACGAGCAGTACTTC	CASSLPAGGLGYEQYF
TRBV7-3	-	TRBJ1-1	-	TGTGCCAGCAGCTTTTCAGGGACCACTGAAGCTTTCTTT	CASSFSGTTEAFF
TRBV11-2	-	TRBJ1-1	-	TGTGCCAGCAGCTATACAGGGCCCTACACTGAAGCTTTCTTT	CASSYTGPYTEAFF
TRBV12-3/TRBV12-4	-	TRBJ2-2	few	TGTGCCAGCAGCCCGGGCCAGAGAACTCTAGGTGGGGAGCTGTTTTTT	CASSPGQRTLGGELFF
TRBV7-2	TRBD1	TRBJ2-1	-	TGTGCCAGCAGCCTCAACAGGGGGCTTTACAATGAGCAGTTCTTC	CASSLNRGLYNEQFF
TRBV4-1	-	TRBJ1-1	-	TGCGCCAGCAGCCAAGATCTTCCGGGGTGGACTGAAGCTTTCTTT	CASSQDLPGWTEAFF
TRBV27	-	TRBJ2-1	few	TGTGCCAGCAGTCCTCTCGGACCGTCCAATTACAATGAGCAGTTCTTC	CASSPLGPSNYNEQFF
TRBV5-1	-	TRBJ2-7	-	TGCGCCAGCAGCCCAATGGGAGCCTACGAGCAGTACTTC	CASSPMGAYEQYF
TRBV2	-	TRBJ1-1	few	TGTGCCAGCAGTGAGGGGACACGAGGGGCTGAAGCTTTCTTT	CASSEGTRGAEAFF